This TCR beta chain appears in the sequencing data of a study of regulatory T cells in long-lasting Graves disease. Losses at the gene ends were 4 bases for V and 2 bases for J; bases not matched to a gene: 4. The CDR3 has 14 amino acids. Germline values: CDR1 ENHRY, CDR2 SYGVKD. According to the study, TCR beta libraries were built with iRepertoire HTBI primers and CDR3-region Arm-PCR. TCRdb reprocessed the multiplex PCR reads via MiXCR and lists one record per CDR3 protein. The sample contains around 400,000 distinct CDR3 sequences, around a fifth of which appear only once. This clonotype appeared many times. Regarding time point: persistent/refractory GD, antithyroid drugs over 5 years with positive TRAb. RNA extracted from PBMCs served as the sequencing template.

The chain combines TRBV10-3 with TRBJ1-2; 7 bases align to TRBD1. Sample: peripheral blood mononuclear cells (PBMCs), taken when the disease was refractory, from a patient treated with antithyroid drugs. This TCR derives from a female donor with Graves disease. DNA for the CDR3: TGTGCCATCAGTGTCGCGGACAGGAACTATGGCTACACCTTC. This translates into CAISVADRNYGYTF.